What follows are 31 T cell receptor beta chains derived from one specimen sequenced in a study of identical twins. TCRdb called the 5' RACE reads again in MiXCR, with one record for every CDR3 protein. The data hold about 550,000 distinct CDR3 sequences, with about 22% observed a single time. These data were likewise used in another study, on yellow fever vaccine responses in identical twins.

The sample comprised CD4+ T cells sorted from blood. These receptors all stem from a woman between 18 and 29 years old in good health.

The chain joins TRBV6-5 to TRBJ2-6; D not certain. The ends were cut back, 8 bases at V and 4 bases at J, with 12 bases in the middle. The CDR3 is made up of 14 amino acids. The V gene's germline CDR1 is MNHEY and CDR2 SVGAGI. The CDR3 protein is CASVGLSGANVLTF. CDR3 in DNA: TGTGCCAGCGTTGGGCTGTCCGGGGCCAACGTCCTGACTTTC.

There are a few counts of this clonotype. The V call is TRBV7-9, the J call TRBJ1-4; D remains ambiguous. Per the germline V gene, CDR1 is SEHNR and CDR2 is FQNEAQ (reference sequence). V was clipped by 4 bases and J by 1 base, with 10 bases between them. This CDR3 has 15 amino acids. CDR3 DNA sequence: TGTGCCAGCAGCTCAGAGCGCGTAACTAATGAAAAACTGTTTTTT. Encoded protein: CASSSERVTNEKLFF. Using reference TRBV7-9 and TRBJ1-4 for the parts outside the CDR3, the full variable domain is DTGVSQNPRHKITKRGQNVTFRCDPISEHNRLYWYRQTLGQGPEFLTYFQNEAQLEKSRLLSDRFSAERPKGSFSTLEIQRTEQGDSAMYLCASSSERVTNEKLFFGSGTQLSVL.

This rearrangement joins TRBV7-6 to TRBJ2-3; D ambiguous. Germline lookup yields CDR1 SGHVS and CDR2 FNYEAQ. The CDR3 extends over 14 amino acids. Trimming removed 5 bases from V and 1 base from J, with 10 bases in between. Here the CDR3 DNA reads TGTGCCAGCAGCCCCTTTGCCCGCACAGATACGCAGTATTTT. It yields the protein CASSPFARTDTQYF. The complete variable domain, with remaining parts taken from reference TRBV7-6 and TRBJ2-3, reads GAGVSQSPRYKVTKRGQDVALRCDPISGHVSLYWYRQALGQGPEFLTYFNYEAQQDKSGLPNDRFSAERPEGSISTLTIQRTEQRDSAMYRCASSPFARTDTQYFGPGTRLTVL.

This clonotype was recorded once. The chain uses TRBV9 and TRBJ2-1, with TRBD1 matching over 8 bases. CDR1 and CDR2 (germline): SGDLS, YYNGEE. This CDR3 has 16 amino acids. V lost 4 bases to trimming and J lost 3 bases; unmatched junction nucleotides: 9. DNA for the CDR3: TGTGCCAGCAGCCTACTGGGACAGGAGATCTACAATGAGCAGTTCTTC. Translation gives CASSLLGQEIYNEQFF.

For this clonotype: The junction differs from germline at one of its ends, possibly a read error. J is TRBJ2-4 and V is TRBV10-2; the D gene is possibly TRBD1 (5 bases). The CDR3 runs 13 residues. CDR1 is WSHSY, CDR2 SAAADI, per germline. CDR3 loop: CASLPDTSNVQYF. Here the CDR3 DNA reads TGCGCCAGCCTCCCGGACACCTCAAACGTTCAGTACTTC.

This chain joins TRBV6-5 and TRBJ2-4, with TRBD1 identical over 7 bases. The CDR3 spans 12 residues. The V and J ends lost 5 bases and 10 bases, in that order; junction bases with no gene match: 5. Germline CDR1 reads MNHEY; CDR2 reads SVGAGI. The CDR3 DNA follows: TGTGCCAGCAGTGATAACAGGGGTATTCAGTACTTC. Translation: CASSDNRGIQYF.

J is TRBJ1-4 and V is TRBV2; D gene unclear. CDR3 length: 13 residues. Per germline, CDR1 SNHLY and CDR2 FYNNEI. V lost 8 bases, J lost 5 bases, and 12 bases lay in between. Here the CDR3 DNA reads TGTGCCAGCTCGTCCAGAAAAAATGAAAAACTGTTTTTT. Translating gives CASSSRKNEKLFF.

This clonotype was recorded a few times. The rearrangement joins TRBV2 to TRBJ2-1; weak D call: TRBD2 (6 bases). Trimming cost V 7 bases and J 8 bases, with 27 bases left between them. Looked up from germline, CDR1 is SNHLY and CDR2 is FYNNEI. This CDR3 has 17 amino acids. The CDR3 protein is CASIPFQPGLGPDEQFF. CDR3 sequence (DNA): TGTGCCAGCATCCCTTTCCAACCGGGACTGGGCCCCGATGAGCAGTTCTTC.

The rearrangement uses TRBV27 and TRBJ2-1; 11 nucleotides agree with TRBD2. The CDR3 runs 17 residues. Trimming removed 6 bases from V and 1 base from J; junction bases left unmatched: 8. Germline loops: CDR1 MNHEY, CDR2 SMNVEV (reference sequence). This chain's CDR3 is CASRGRLAGFSYNEQFF. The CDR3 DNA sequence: TGTGCCAGCAGGGGGAGACTAGCGGGGTTTTCCTACAATGAGCAGTTCTTC.

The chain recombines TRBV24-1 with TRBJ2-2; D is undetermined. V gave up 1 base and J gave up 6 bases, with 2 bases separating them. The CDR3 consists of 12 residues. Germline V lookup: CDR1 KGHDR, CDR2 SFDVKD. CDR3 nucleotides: TGTGCCACCAGTGATTTCTCCGGGGAGCTGTTTTTT. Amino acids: CATSDFSGELFF.

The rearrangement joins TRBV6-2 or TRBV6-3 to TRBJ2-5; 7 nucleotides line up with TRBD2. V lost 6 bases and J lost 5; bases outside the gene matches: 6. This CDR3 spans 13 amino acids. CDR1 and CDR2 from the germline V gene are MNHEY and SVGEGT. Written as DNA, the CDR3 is TGTGCCAGCAGACAGAGCGGGGCCGAGACCCAGTACTTC. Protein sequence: CASRQSGAETQYF.

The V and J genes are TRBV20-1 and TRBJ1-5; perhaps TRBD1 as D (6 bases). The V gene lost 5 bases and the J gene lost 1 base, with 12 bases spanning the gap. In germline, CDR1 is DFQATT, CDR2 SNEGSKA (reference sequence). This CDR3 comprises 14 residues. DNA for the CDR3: TGCAGTGCTTCCCCCGGGACAAGCAATCAGCCCCAGCATTTT. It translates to CSASPGTSNQPQHF.

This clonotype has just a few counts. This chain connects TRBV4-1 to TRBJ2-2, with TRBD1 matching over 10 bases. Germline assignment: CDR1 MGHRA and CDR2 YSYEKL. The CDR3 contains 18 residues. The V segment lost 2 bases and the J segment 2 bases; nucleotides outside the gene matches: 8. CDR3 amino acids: CASSQTRDRGINTGELFF. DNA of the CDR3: TGCGCCAGCAGCCAAACACGGGACAGGGGAATTAACACCGGGGAGCTGTTTTTT.

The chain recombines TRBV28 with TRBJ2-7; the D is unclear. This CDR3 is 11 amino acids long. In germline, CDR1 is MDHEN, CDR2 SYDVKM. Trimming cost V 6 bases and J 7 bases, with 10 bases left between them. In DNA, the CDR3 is TGTGCCAGCAGGGGGTTCGGGGAGCAGTACTTC. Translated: CASRGFGEQYF.

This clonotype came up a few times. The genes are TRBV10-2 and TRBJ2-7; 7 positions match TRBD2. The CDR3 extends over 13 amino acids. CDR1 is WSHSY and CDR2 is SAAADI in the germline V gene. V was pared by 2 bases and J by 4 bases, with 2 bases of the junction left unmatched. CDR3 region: CASSEGGGYEQYF. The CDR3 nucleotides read TGCGCCAGCAGTGAGGGCGGGGGATACGAGCAGTACTTC.

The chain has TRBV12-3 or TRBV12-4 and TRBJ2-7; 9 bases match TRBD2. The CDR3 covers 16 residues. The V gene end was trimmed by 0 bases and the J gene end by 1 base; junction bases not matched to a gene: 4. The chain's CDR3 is CASSLARSGGSYEQYF. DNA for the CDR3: TGTGCCAGCAGTTTAGCGCGGAGCGGGGGGTCCTACGAGCAGTACTTC.

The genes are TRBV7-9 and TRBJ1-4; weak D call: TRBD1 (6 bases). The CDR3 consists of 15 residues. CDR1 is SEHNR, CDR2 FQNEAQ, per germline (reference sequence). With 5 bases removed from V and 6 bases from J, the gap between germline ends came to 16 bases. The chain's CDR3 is CASSPRGGADEKLFF. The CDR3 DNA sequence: TGTGCCAGCAGCCCTAGAGGGGGGGCGGATGAAAAACTGTTTTTT.

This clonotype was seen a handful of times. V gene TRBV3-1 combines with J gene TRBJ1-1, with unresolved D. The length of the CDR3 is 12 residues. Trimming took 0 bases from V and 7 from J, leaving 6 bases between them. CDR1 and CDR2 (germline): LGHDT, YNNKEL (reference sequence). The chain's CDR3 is CASSQDVGEAFF. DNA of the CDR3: TGTGCCAGCAGCCAAGATGTCGGTGAAGCTTTCTTT.

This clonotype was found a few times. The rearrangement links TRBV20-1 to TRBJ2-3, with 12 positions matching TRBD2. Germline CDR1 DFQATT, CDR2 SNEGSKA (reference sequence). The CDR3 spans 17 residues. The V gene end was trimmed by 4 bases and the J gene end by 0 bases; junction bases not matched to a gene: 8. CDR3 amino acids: CSATRLAGVPSTDTQYF. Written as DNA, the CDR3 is TGCAGTGCTACCCGACTAGCGGGGGTCCCTAGCACAGATACGCAGTATTTT.

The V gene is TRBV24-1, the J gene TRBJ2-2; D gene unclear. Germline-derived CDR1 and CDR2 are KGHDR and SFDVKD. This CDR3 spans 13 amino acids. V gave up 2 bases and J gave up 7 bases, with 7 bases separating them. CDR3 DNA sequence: TGTGCCACCAGTGATTGGATGGACGGGGAGCTGTTTTTT. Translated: CATSDWMDGELFF.

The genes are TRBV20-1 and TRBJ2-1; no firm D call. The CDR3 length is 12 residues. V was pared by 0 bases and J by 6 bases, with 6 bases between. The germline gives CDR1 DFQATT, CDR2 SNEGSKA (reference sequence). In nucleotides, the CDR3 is TGCAGTGCTAGAGATATAAGCAATGAGCAGTTCTTC. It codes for CSARDISNEQFF.

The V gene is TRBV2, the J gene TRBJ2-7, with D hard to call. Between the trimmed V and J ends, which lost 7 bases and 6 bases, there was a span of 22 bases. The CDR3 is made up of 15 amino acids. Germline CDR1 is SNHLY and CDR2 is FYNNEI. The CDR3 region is CASMRRISRQFEQYF. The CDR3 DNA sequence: TGTGCCAGCATGCGAAGAATCTCCAGACAATTCGAGCAGTACTTC.

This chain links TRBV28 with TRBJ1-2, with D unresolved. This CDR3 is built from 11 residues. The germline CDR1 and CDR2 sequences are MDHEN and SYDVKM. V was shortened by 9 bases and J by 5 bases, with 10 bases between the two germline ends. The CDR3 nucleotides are TGTGCCAGTGGACGGACTTATGGCTACACCTTC. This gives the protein CASGRTYGYTF.

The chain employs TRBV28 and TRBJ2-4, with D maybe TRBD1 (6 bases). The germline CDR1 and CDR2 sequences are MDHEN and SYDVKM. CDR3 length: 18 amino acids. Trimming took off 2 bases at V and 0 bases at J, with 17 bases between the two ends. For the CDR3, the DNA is TGTGCCAGCAGTTTAGATTTAGTGGGACAAGTAGCCAAAAACATTCAGTACTTC. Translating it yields CASSLDLVGQVAKNIQYF.

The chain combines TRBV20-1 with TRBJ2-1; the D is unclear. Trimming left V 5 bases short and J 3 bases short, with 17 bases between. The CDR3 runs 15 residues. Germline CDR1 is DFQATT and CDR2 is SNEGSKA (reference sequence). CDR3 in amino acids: CSAPALMANYNEQFF. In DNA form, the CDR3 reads TGCAGTGCTCCCGCCCTGATGGCAAACTACAATGAGCAGTTCTTC.

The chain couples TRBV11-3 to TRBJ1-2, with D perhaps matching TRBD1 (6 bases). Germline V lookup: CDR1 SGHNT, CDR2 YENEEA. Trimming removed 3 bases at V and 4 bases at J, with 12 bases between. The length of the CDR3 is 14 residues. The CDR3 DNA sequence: TGTGCCAGCAGCTTTCGGGGGCTCGGCTATGGCTACACCTTC. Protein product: CASSFRGLGYGYTF.

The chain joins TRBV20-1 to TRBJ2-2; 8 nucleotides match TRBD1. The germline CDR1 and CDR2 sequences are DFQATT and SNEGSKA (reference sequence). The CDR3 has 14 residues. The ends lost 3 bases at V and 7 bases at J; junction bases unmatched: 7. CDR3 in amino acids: CSASWQGAGGELFF. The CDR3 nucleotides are TGCAGTGCTAGTTGGCAGGGGGCAGGCGGGGAGCTGTTTTTT.

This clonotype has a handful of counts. The CDR3 DNA reads as TGTGCCAGCAGTCGGCTAGTAGCGGGAGTTGATGAGCAGTTCTTC. Translation: CASSRLVAGVDEQFF. V is TRBV27 and J is TRBJ2-1; 9 bases are a match to TRBD2. From germline, CDR1 is MNHEY and CDR2 SMNVEV (reference sequence). The J segment lost 8 bases and the V segment lost 5 bases, leaving 10 bases of the junction unmatched. The CDR3 length is 15 residues.

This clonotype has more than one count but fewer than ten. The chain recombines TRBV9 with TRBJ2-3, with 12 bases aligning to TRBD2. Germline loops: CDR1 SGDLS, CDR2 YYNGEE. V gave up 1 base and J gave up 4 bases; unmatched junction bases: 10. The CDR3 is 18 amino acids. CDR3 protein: CASSVSYPSGRASDTQYF. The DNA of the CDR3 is TGTGCCAGCAGCGTATCATATCCTAGCGGGAGGGCCTCAGATACGCAGTATTTT.

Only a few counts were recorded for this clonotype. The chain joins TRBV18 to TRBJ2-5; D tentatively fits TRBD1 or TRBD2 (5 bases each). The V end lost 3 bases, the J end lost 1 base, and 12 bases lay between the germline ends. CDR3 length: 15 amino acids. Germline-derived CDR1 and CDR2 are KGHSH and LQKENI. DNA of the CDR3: TGTGCCAGCTCACCTCTTGGGACCCTCCAAGAGACCCAGTACTTC. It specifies CASSPLGTLQETQYF.

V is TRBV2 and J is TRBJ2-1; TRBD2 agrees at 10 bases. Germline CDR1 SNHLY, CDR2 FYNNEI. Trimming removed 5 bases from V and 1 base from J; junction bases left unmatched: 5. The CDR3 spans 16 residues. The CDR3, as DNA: TGTGCCAGCAGTAAAAGCGGGAGGGCGTCCTACAATGAGCAGTTCTTC. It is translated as CASSKSGRASYNEQFF.